This T cell receptor beta chain appears in the sequencing data of a study of T cell responses to AZD1222 COVID-19 vaccine. Trimming removed 4 bases at V and 0 bases at J, with 16 bases between. The CDR3 runs to 17 residues. CDR1 SGDLS and CDR2 YYNGEE come from the germline V gene. Libraries were prepared by immunoSEQ multiplex PCR; TCRdb keeps only in-frame clonotypes and omits some of them. In the table there are 150,000 to 200,000 clones, around 92% of which are singletons. The rearrangement joins TRBV9 to TRBJ1-4; D unclear. The receptor was derived from an adult in good health. The material was peripheral blood, obtained on day 0 of AZD1222 vaccination. CDR3 sequence (DNA): TGTGCCAGCAGCCCGGTGCACACGCCTACAACTAATGAAAAACTGTTTTTT. This codes for CASSPVHTPTTNEKLFF.